This T cell receptor (beta chain) is from a study of T cells after yellow fever vaccination. Study overall: When fractions had low cell numbers, they were prepared with SMART-Seq v4 Ultra Low Input. Study-wide results and limits: Contamination by abundant bulk-population clonotypes could be present in FACS-sorted repertoires.

CDR1 and CDR2 (germline): SEHNR, FQNEAQ (reference sequence). Trimming cost V 1 base and J 3 bases, with 12 bases left between them. The length of the CDR3 is 15 residues. A process of 5'RACE template switching, which added a universal primer site and UMIs, was used to make TCR cDNA. A single record per CDR3 protein comes from TCRdb applying MiXCR to the 5' RACE reads. This repertoire shows approximately 330,000 distinct CDR3 sequences, 4.1% found once; its top ten account for around 24%. With regard to this clonotype: Antigen: not known.

The sequence came from a man aged 18 to 35 who received the YFV17D yellow fever vaccine. The sample here was PBMCs, taken 5 days after the yellow fever booster vaccination. The chain carries TRBV7-9 and TRBJ1-1; maybe TRBD1 (6 bases). DNA of the CDR3: TGTGCCAGCAGCTTAGTTGGGTCAGGGGACACTGAAGCTTTCTTT. Protein: CASSLVGSGDTEAFF.